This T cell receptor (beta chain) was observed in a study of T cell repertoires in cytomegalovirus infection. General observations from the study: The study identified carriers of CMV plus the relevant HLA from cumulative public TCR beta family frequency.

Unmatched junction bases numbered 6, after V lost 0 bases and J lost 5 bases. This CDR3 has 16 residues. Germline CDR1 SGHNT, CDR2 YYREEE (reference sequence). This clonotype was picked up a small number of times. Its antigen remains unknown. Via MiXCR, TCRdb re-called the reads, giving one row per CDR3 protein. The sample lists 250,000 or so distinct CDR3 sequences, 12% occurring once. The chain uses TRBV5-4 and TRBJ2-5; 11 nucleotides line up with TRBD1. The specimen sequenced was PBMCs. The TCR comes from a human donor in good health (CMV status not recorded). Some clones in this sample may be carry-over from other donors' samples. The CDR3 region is CASSLAGQGARETQYF. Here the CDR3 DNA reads TGTGCCAGCAGCTTGGCTGGACAGGGGGCGCGGGAGACCCAGTACTTC.